Following are 27 T cell receptor beta chains from one sample sequenced in a study of neurological immune-mediated disorders. A single record per CDR3 protein comes from TCRdb applying MiXCR to the 5' RACE reads. Of roughly 60,000 distinct CDR3 sequences in the sample, less than 4% were seen once. The specimen sequenced was PBMCs. These receptor sequences come from a woman aged 50 to 60 with multiple sclerosis.

This clonotype was seen more than once but under ten times. A junction end diverges from the germline sequence, so it may reflect a read error. The chain joins TRBV12-3 or TRBV12-4 to TRBJ1-5; D gene ambiguous. The CDR3 is 15 residues long. The CDR3 loop reads CASSLNEASNQPQNF. The CDR3 DNA follows: TGTGCCAGCAGTTTAAATGAGGCGAGCAATCAGCCCCAGAATTTT.

This clonotype was recorded at least ten times. The genes are TRBV5-1 and TRBJ1-1; D is ambiguous. The CDR3 has 14 amino acids. V lost 4 bases to trimming and J lost 0 bases, with 10 bases between them. Germline values: CDR1 SGHRS, CDR2 YFSETQ. The CDR3: CASSAGRLNTEAFF. The CDR3 nucleotides are TGCGCCAGCAGCGCCGGACGGTTGAACACTGAAGCTTTCTTT.

Ten or more counts support this clonotype. The CDR3 is CASSRTGRSGEQYF. DNA for the CDR3: TGTGCCAGCAGCCGGACAGGAAGATCCGGCGAGCAGTACTTC. The rearrangement uses TRBV6-2 or TRBV6-3 and TRBJ2-7; the match to TRBD1 covers 7 bases. This CDR3 has 14 amino acids. The germline V gene has CDR1 MNHEY and CDR2 SVGEGT. The V gene end was trimmed by 6 bases and the J gene end by 6 bases; junction bases not matched to a gene: 11.

The sample holds many counts of this clonotype. This chain joins TRBV6-1 and TRBJ2-1; 13 positions match TRBD2. The trim removed 4 bases at V and 9 bases at J, leaving 12 bases unmatched. The CDR3 runs 17 residues. Per germline, CDR1 MNHNS and CDR2 SASEGT. The CDR3 loop reads CASSVQPRLAGGSEQFF. The CDR3 nucleotides are TGTGCCAGCAGTGTCCAGCCCAGACTAGCGGGAGGCTCTGAGCAGTTCTTC.

The sample holds many counts of this clonotype. The CDR3 is CASSYSGTSLGAYEQYF. CDR3 nucleotide sequence: TGTGCCAGCAGCTACTCCGGGACTAGCTTGGGGGCCTACGAGCAGTACTTC. The J gene is TRBJ2-7, the V gene TRBV11-3; 9 bases are a match to TRBD2. Germline V gives CDR1 SGHNT, CDR2 YENEEA. The CDR3 loop spans 17 amino acids. The V gene end was trimmed by 4 bases and the J gene end by 2 bases; junction bases not matched to a gene: 12.

This clonotype was seen many times. The rearrangement links TRBV5-1 to TRBJ2-5, with 7 bases lining up with TRBD2. Trimming took 0 bases from V and 5 from J; bases not matched to a gene: 4. The CDR3 sequence is 14 residues long. Germline V lookup: CDR1 SGHRS, CDR2 YFSETQ. This CDR3 is CASSLEAGEETQYF. The CDR3 bases are TGCGCCAGCAGCTTGGAGGCGGGAGAGGAGACCCAGTACTTC. The full variable domain, its missing parts supplied by reference TRBV5-1 and TRBJ2-5, is KAGVTQTPRYLIKTRGQQVTLSCSPISGHRSVSWYQQTPGQGLQFLFEYFSETQRNKGNFPGRFSGRQFSNSRSEMNVSTLELGDSALYLCASSLEAGEETQYFGPGTRLLVL.

This clonotype was counted once. V gene TRBV30 combines with J gene TRBJ2-7; possibly TRBD1 for D (5 bases). V was trimmed by 5 bases and J by 3 bases, leaving 8 bases between them. Looked up from germline, CDR1 is GTSNPN and CDR2 is SVGIG (reference sequence). The CDR3 consists of 11 residues. This chain's CDR3 is CAWGDSYEQYF. The CDR3, as DNA: TGTGCCTGGGGCGACAGCTACGAGCAGTACTTC.

The V and J genes are TRBV7-6 and TRBJ2-2; tentatively, D is TRBD1 or TRBD2 (5 bases each). The germline V gene encodes CDR1 SGHVS and CDR2 FNYEAQ. V lost 3 bases and J lost 4, with 9 bases in between. The CDR3 totals 14 residues. The CDR3 reads CASSFGGPTGELFF. CDR3 in DNA: TGTGCCAGCAGCTTTGGGGGACCCACCGGGGAGCTGTTTTTT.

This clonotype came up many times. The chain joins TRBV9 to TRBJ2-2, with a possible D match to TRBD2 (5 bases). Germline CDR1 reads SGDLS; CDR2 reads YYNGEE. Trimming pared 4 bases from V and 3 bases from J, leaving 13 bases between. The CDR3 consists of 15 residues. The CDR3 bases are TGTGCCAGCAGCCCAAGGACTCCAGACACCGGGGAGCTGTTTTTT. This codes for CASSPRTPDTGELFF.

This clonotype was recorded many times. In DNA form, the CDR3 reads TGCGCCAGCAGCTTGGGACATAACACTGAAGCTTTCTTT. Translated: CASSLGHNTEAFF. This chain joins TRBV5-1 and TRBJ1-1; D gene uncertain. This CDR3 region has 13 residues. Germline CDR1 is SGHRS and CDR2 is YFSETQ. V shed 0 bases and J shed 2 bases, with 5 bases lying between them.

A word on this clonotype: A much more abundant neighbour one base away suggests this may be a read error. CDR3 in amino acids: CANSFSSYEQYF. The CDR3 coding sequence is TGTGCCAACAGCTTCTCCTCCTACGAGCAGTACTTC. The V gene is TRBV7-8, the J gene TRBJ2-7; the D is unclear. CDR3 length equals 12 residues. CDR1 is SGHVS and CDR2 is FQNEAQ in the germline V gene. The complete variable domain, with remaining parts taken from reference TRBV7-8 and TRBJ2-7, reads GAGVSQSPRYKVAKRGQDVALRCDPISGHVSLFWYQQALGQGPEFLTYFQNEAQLDKSGLPSDRFFAERPEGSVSTLKIQRTQQEDSAVYLCANSFSSYEQYFGPGTRLTVT.

At least ten counts were recorded for this clonotype. The V call is TRBV3-1, the J call TRBJ2-7; D is perhaps TRBD1 (6 bases). V lost 1 base and J 5 bases, leaving 9 bases between the germline ends. The CDR3 is 13 residues long. Germline CDR1 LGHDT, CDR2 YNNKEL (reference sequence). The CDR3 DNA sequence: TGTGCCAGCAGCCAAGCAGGGGCGGACGAGCAGTACTTC. Translating it yields CASSQAGADEQYF.

This clonotype was counted ten times or more. The chain couples TRBV5-1 to TRBJ1-1; D is unclear. Per the germline V gene, CDR1 is SGHRS and CDR2 is YFSETQ. The CDR3 is 15 amino acids. V shed 0 bases and J shed 6 bases, with 15 bases lying between them. CDR3 protein: CASSLEPRRTAEAFF. In nucleotides, the CDR3 is TGCGCCAGCAGCTTGGAGCCGCGGCGGACCGCTGAAGCTTTCTTT. The full variable domain, rest sourced from reference TRBV5-1 and TRBJ1-1, is KAGVTQTPRYLIKTRGQQVTLSCSPISGHRSVSWYQQTPGQGLQFLFEYFSETQRNKGNFPGRFSGRQFSNSRSEMNVSTLELGDSALYLCASSLEPRRTAEAFFGQGTRLTVV.

Details on this clonotype: This CDR3 is missing its conserved last phenylalanine or tryptophan, likely due to a read error. The chain uses TRBV24-1 and TRBJ2-7, with TRBD2 identical over 8 bases. J gave up 3 bases and V 7 bases, and 4 bases lay outside the gene matches. The length of the CDR3 is 13 residues. CDR1 is KGHDR and CDR2 is SFDVKD in the germline V gene. The CDR3 DNA reads TGTGCCACCAGGGGCAGCGGGAGCTACGAGCAGTACAAC. Translated: CATRGSGSYEQYN.

This clonotype has a count of ten or more. The chain links TRBV10-3 to TRBJ2-2, with D perhaps matching TRBD1 (6 bases). V was shortened by 5 bases and J by 1 base, with 8 bases between the two germline ends. Per germline, CDR1 ENHRY and CDR2 SYGVKD. The CDR3 extends over 14 amino acids. The CDR3 here is CAISTQGNTGELFF. The CDR3 DNA reads TGTGCCATCAGTACACAGGGGAACACCGGGGAGCTGTTTTTT.

In its sample, this clonotype was seen many times. This chain links TRBV6-6 with TRBJ1-4, with a weak D call TRBD1 (5 bases). This CDR3 is 17 amino acids long. Looked up from germline, CDR1 is MNHNY and CDR2 is SVGAGI (reference sequence). V lost 0 bases and J 0 bases, leaving 11 bases between the germline ends. The CDR3, as DNA: TGTGCCAGCAGTTACTCGCCACAGGCAACAACTAATGAAAAACTGTTTTTT. Translation: CASSYSPQATTNEKLFF.

This clonotype was found many times. The chain carries TRBV29-1 and TRBJ1-2, with TRBD1 identical over 9 bases. There are 15 residues in the CDR3. CDR1 and CDR2 from the germline V gene are SQVTM and ANQGSEA. V lost 2 bases, J lost 6 bases, and 10 bases stayed unmatched. CDR3 sequence reads: CSVENSYRGRDGYTF. In DNA form, the CDR3 reads TGCAGCGTTGAAAACTCCTACAGGGGGCGAGATGGCTACACCTTC.

In this sample, this clonotype turned up many times. This chain links TRBV20-1 with TRBJ2-5; 9 nucleotides align to TRBD2. The CDR3 totals 15 residues. The germline V gene has CDR1 DFQATT and CDR2 SNEGSKA (reference sequence). V lost 3 bases and J lost 2; bases outside the gene matches: 7. The CDR3 DNA follows: TGCAGTGCTAGGACCCCGCTAGCGGGGCAAGAGACCCAGTACTTC. Translated: CSARTPLAGQETQYF.

This clonotype was seen ten or more times. The V gene is TRBV24-1, the J gene TRBJ1-1; 7 bases fit TRBD1. The trim removed 5 bases at V and 4 bases at J, leaving 12 bases unmatched. This CDR3 has 16 residues. CDR1 is KGHDR, CDR2 SFDVKD, per germline. The chain's CDR3 is CATSAMNRGGVTEAFF. CDR3 nucleotide sequence: TGTGCCACCAGTGCTATGAACAGGGGAGGGGTCACTGAAGCTTTCTTT.

This clonotype has ten or more counts. This chain connects TRBV12-3 or TRBV12-4 to TRBJ2-7; D remains ambiguous. V lost 2 bases to trimming and J lost 6 bases, with 8 bases between them. CDR3 length: 12 residues. The CDR3: CASSLRRVEQYF. DNA of the CDR3: TGTGCCAGCAGTTTACGACGAGTCGAGCAGTACTTC.

This clonotype was seen repeatedly, ten times or more. This rearrangement joins TRBV7-3 to TRBJ2-5; 13 bases are a match to TRBD2. This CDR3 comprises 15 residues. Germline V gives CDR1 SGHTA, CDR2 FQGTGA. V lost 5 bases and J lost 4; bases outside the gene matches: 4. In nucleotides, the CDR3 is TGTGCCAGCAGCCCGACTAGCGGGAGGTCAGAGACCCAGTACTTC. Its protein is CASSPTSGRSETQYF.

This clonotype was recorded at least ten times. The chain combines TRBV29-1 with TRBJ1-2, with 7 bases matching TRBD1. V was clipped by 7 bases and J by 4 bases; unmatched bases: 6. Germline-derived CDR1 and CDR2 are SQVTM and ANQGSEA. The CDR3 loop spans 12 amino acids. As DNA, the CDR3 is TGCAGCGAGGGGGACAGTGCCTATGGCTACACCTTC. This translates into CSEGDSAYGYTF.

By share of the sample, this clonotype is medium-sized. The V and J genes are TRBV12-3 or TRBV12-4 and TRBJ2-1; 7 bases line up with TRBD1. This CDR3 region has 15 residues. The junction had 10 bases not matched to a gene; V was cut back by 3 bases and J by 8 bases. CDR3 coding DNA: TGTGCCAGCAGTTTCTATACAGGGGTAGTCTATGAGCAGTTCTTC. Protein sequence: CASSFYTGVVYEQFF.

This clonotype was found many times. V and J are TRBV5-6 and TRBJ1-4, with D perhaps matching TRBD1 (5 bases). V was clipped by 0 bases and J by 7 bases, with 13 bases between them. In germline, CDR1 is SGHDT, CDR2 YYEEEE. The CDR3 is 15 residues long. The CDR3 DNA is TGTGCCAGCAGCTTGGGACTCTGGGGCGGTGAAAAACTGTTTTTT. Protein product: CASSLGLWGGEKLFF.

This clonotype has at least ten counts. V is TRBV12-3 or TRBV12-4 and J is TRBJ2-5, with TRBD2 identical over 7 bases. V lost 5 bases, J lost 5 bases, and 11 bases stayed unmatched. The CDR3 is 15 residues long. The CDR3 here is CASSGGRRKWETQYF. CDR3 nucleotide sequence: TGTGCCAGCAGTGGCGGGAGAAGGAAGTGGGAGACCCAGTACTTC.

This clonotype was seen repeatedly, ten times or more. This chain links TRBV7-2 with TRBJ1-4, with D uncertain. V was pared by 5 bases and J by 3 bases, with 10 bases between. CDR1 and CDR2 from the germline V gene are SGHTA and FQGNSA. The CDR3 is made up of 14 amino acids. CDR3 DNA: TGTGCCAGCAGCCCCAGGAGGGCTAATGAAAAACTGTTTTTT. Translating gives CASSPRRANEKLFF.

In this sample, this clonotype turned up many times. The chain couples TRBV5-6 to TRBJ1-5; D is undetermined. CDR1 SGHDT and CDR2 YYEEEE come from the germline V gene. The CDR3 consists of 16 residues. Trimming stripped 1 base from V and 1 base from J, with 12 bases between. The CDR3 region is CASSLSVEPSNQPQHF. As DNA, the CDR3 is TGTGCCAGCAGCTTGAGTGTGGAACCGAGCAATCAGCCCCAGCATTTT.